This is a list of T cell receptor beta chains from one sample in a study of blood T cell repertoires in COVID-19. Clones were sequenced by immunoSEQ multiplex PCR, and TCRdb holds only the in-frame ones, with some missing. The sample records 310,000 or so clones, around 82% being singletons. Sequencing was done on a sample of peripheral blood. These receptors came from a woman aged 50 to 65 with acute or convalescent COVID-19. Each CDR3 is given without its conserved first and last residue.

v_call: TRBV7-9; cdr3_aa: ASSYTELNTEAF
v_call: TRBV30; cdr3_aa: AWTPLEGHTNTEAF
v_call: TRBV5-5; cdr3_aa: ASSTRTGQVVEKLF
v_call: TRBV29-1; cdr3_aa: SVGTGTGANSGNTIY
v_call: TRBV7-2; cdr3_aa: ASSLGQADQPQH
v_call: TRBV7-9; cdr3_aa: ASSDQGNQPQH
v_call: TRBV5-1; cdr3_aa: ASKEGSTDTQY
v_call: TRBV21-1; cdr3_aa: ASSKKQGKNTEAF
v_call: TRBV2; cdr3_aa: ASSAGGSGNTIY
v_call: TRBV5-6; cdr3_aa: ASSFAAQGTNSPQH
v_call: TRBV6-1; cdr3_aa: ASSEAGTTGETQY
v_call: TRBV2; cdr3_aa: ASTRESYDGYT
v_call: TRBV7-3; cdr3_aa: ASSFPTTGSSFTDTQY
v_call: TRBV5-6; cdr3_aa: ASSLSLGTSEETQY
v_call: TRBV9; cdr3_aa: ASRDRYYGYT
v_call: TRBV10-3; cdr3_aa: AISESNSNTGELF